Listed below are T cell receptor beta chains from one sample, sequenced in a study of shared T cell receptors in the human thymus. Assay used: immunoSEQ multiplex PCR; TCRdb lists only in-frame clones, some missing. The sample has approximately 730,000 clones; approximately 85% are singletons. This sample also belongs to another study, concerning human thymus T cells.

Sample: thymocytes. The receptors derive from a girl under three years old with a congenital heart defect. CDR3s include the opening cysteine and the closing phenylalanine or tryptophan. A D gene is named only where the DNA matches it firmly. Rows give clone size only sometimes, using once, few, many, or a class for an expanded clone.

j_gene: TRBJ2-1
d_gene: TRBD2
v_gene: TRBV2
abundance: NA
CDR3nt: TGTGCCAGCAGTGAAATATCGACTAGCCCCCTCAATGAGCAGTTCTTC
CDR3aa: CASSEISTSPLNEQFF

j_gene: TRBJ2-1
d_gene: TRBD1
v_gene: TRBV7-3
abundance: once
CDR3nt: TGTGCCAGCAGCTTGGGGACAGTGACTTACAATGAGCAGTTCTTC
CDR3aa: CASSLGTVTYNEQFF

j_gene: TRBJ1-2
d_gene: NA
v_gene: TRBV25-1
abundance: few
CDR3nt: TGTGCCAGCAGTGAAGGGGAGGGTAACTATGGCTACACCTTC
CDR3aa: CASSEGEGNYGYTF

j_gene: TRBJ1-2
d_gene: NA
v_gene: TRBV28
abundance: NA
CDR3nt: TGTGCCAGCAGTCACCACAGGGAGAGGAACTATGGCTACACCTTC
CDR3aa: CASSHHRERNYGYTF

j_gene: TRBJ1-2
d_gene: NA
v_gene: TRBV4-1
abundance: NA
CDR3nt: TGCGCCAGCAGCCCCAGTGGGGGGGCTAACTATGGCTACACCTTC
CDR3aa: CASSPSGGANYGYTF

j_gene: TRBJ2-3
d_gene: NA
v_gene: TRBV27
abundance: NA
CDR3nt: TGTGCCAGCAGTTTAGGCGGCCTAGCAGGAGATACGCAGTATTTT
CDR3aa: CASSLGGLAGDTQYF

j_gene: TRBJ1-2
d_gene: NA
v_gene: TRBV7-9
abundance: NA
CDR3nt: TGTGCCAGCAGCTCGACAGAGACTAACTATGGCTACACCTTC
CDR3aa: CASSSTETNYGYTF

j_gene: TRBJ2-7
d_gene: NA
v_gene: TRBV9
abundance: once
CDR3nt: TGTGCCAGCAGCGTAGATAAGAGCTACGAGCAGTACTTC
CDR3aa: CASSVDKSYEQYF

j_gene: TRBJ2-2
d_gene: NA
v_gene: TRBV6-5
abundance: once
CDR3nt: TGTGCCAGCAGGCGGGGAGGCGGAGGCACCGGGGAGCTGTTTTTT
CDR3aa: CASRRGGGGTGELFF

j_gene: TRBJ2-3
d_gene: NA
v_gene: TRBV7-2
abundance: NA
CDR3nt: TGTGCCAGCGTCCCCGGGGGGCCCCCCACAGATACGCAGTATTTT
CDR3aa: CASVPGGPPTDTQYF

j_gene: TRBJ2-7
d_gene: NA
v_gene: TRBV6-5
abundance: NA
CDR3nt: TGTGCCAGCAGTGGAATGGGCCAGTACTTCTACGAGCAGTACTTC
CDR3aa: CASSGMGQYFYEQYF

j_gene: TRBJ1-1
d_gene: NA
v_gene: TRBV6-1
abundance: NA
CDR3nt: TGTGCCAGCAGCTGGGGGGACACTGAAGCTTTCTTT
CDR3aa: CASSWGDTEAFF

j_gene: TRBJ2-7
d_gene: TRBD1
v_gene: TRBV11-2
abundance: NA
CDR3nt: TGTGCCAGCAGCTTACCGGGACAGGGGAATCACGAGCAGTACTTC
CDR3aa: CASSLPGQGNHEQYF

j_gene: TRBJ1-1
d_gene: NA
v_gene: TRBV28
abundance: NA
CDR3nt: TGTGCCAGCATCCCGCAGGTGCTGAACACTGAAGCTTTCTTT
CDR3aa: CASIPQVLNTEAFF

j_gene: TRBJ1-1
d_gene: TRBD1
v_gene: TRBV28
abundance: few
CDR3nt: TGTGCCAGCAGTTTCACCGACAGGGGATCGACTGAAGCTTTCTTT
CDR3aa: CASSFTDRGSTEAFF

j_gene: TRBJ1-5
d_gene: NA
v_gene: TRBV10-2
abundance: NA
CDR3nt: TGCGCCAGCAGCACGACAGTTAGCAATCAGCCCCAGCATTTT
CDR3aa: CASSTTVSNQPQHF

j_gene: TRBJ1-6
d_gene: NA
v_gene: TRBV7-9
abundance: once
CDR3nt: TGTGCCAGCAGCGCTAAGACAGGACCCAATTCACCCCTCCACTTT
CDR3aa: CASSAKTGPNSPLHF

j_gene: TRBJ1-2
d_gene: NA
v_gene: TRBV5-8
abundance: NA
CDR3nt: TGTGCCAGCAGCTCACAGGGAAAAGGGTATGGCTACACCTTC
CDR3aa: CASSSQGKGYGYTF

j_gene: TRBJ1-4
d_gene: TRBD1
v_gene: TRBV11-2
abundance: NA
CDR3nt: TGTGCCAGCAGCGTCTACAGGGGGGACCGAAAACTGTTTTTT
CDR3aa: CASSVYRGDRKLFF

j_gene: TRBJ1-4
d_gene: NA
v_gene: TRBV7-9
abundance: NA
CDR3nt: TGTGCCAGCAGCTTAGGGCGCAGGGTGGGTGAAAAACTGTTTTTT
CDR3aa: CASSLGRRVGEKLFF

j_gene: TRBJ1-4
d_gene: TRBD1
v_gene: TRBV7-2
abundance: NA
CDR3nt: TGTGCCAGCTGCTATGTGTGGACAGGGGGCGAAAAACTGTTTTTT
CDR3aa: CASCYVWTGGEKLFF

j_gene: TRBJ2-7
d_gene: TRBD2
v_gene: TRBV5-4
abundance: NA
CDR3nt: TGTGCCAGCAGCTTGACGAACCTGGGACTACCTTCCCACGAGCAGTACTTC
CDR3aa: CASSLTNLGLPSHEQYF

j_gene: TRBJ1-4
d_gene: TRBD1
v_gene: TRBV4-1
abundance: NA
CDR3nt: TGCGCCAGCAGCCAGCGGGACAGGGGTGCGGCCTCACCAGAAAAACTGTTTTTT
CDR3aa: CASSQRDRGAASPEKLFF

j_gene: TRBJ2-3
d_gene: NA
v_gene: TRBV7-8
abundance: NA
CDR3nt: TGTGCCAGCAGCTTATCTACAGGGTTTAGCACAGATACGCAGTATTTT
CDR3aa: CASSLSTGFSTDTQYF

j_gene: TRBJ2-2
d_gene: NA
v_gene: TRBV27
abundance: NA
CDR3nt: TGTGCCAGCAGTTTATCGCTGGCAGGGAACAGTTCACAGGTCCGGAGGGAGCTGTTTTTT
CDR3aa: CASSLSLAGNSSQVRRELFF

j_gene: TRBJ1-2
d_gene: NA
v_gene: TRBV5-1
abundance: NA
CDR3nt: TGCGCCAGCAGCCTGGGGGGGCTTCGCTATGGCTACACCTTC
CDR3aa: CASSLGGLRYGYTF

j_gene: TRBJ1-5
d_gene: NA
v_gene: TRBV7-2
abundance: NA
CDR3nt: TGTGCCAGCAGCTTTAATAAGACATTTGCTCATCAGCCCCAGCATTTT
CDR3aa: CASSFNKTFAHQPQHF

j_gene: TRBJ1-5
d_gene: TRBD1
v_gene: TRBV10-3
abundance: few
CDR3nt: TGTGCCATCAGTGAGGACAGGGGCCGGAATCAGCCCCAGCATTTT
CDR3aa: CAISEDRGRNQPQHF

j_gene: TRBJ2-1
d_gene: TRBD1
v_gene: TRBV10-2
abundance: few
CDR3nt: TGCGCCAGCAGTGAGTTGTTTAGGACAGGGCTTTGTAATGAGCAGTTCTTC
CDR3aa: CASSELFRTGLCNEQFF

j_gene: TRBJ1-4
d_gene: TRBD1
v_gene: TRBV4-3
abundance: once
CDR3nt: TGCGCCAGCAGCCAAGTTACGGGAGGGGGCACTTGGGCTAATGAAAAACTGTTTTTT
CDR3aa: CASSQVTGGGTWANEKLFF

j_gene: TRBJ2-7
d_gene: TRBD1
v_gene: TRBV5-1
abundance: NA
CDR3nt: TGCGCCAGCAGCAAAAAACAGGGGATCTTGACCTACGAGCAGTACTTC
CDR3aa: CASSKKQGILTYEQYF

j_gene: TRBJ1-4
d_gene: NA
v_gene: TRBV19
abundance: NA
CDR3nt: TGTGCCAGTAGTATTATACCCCAGGGCGGGGGTGCAACTAATGAAAAACTGTTTTTT
CDR3aa: CASSIIPQGGGATNEKLFF

j_gene: TRBJ1-1
d_gene: NA
v_gene: TRBV7-9
abundance: NA
CDR3nt: TGTGCCAGCGATGGGGGGGGGTTGAACACTGAAGCTTTCTTT
CDR3aa: CASDGGGLNTEAFF

j_gene: TRBJ1-2
d_gene: NA
v_gene: TRBV5-6
abundance: NA
CDR3nt: TGTGCCAGCAGCTTGCGGGGGAACTATGGCTACACCTTC
CDR3aa: CASSLRGNYGYTF

j_gene: TRBJ2-6
d_gene: NA
v_gene: TRBV25-1
abundance: NA
CDR3nt: TGTGCCAGCAGTGAGACATTTGGGGCCAACGTCCTGACTTTC
CDR3aa: CASSETFGANVLTF

j_gene: TRBJ2-3
d_gene: NA
v_gene: TRBV12-5
abundance: NA
CDR3nt: TGTGCTAGTGGTCACCTGGGGGCGGGCACAGATACGCAGTATTTT
CDR3aa: CASGHLGAGTDTQYF

j_gene: TRBJ2-2
d_gene: TRBD1
v_gene: TRBV6-5
abundance: NA
CDR3nt: TGTGCCAGCAGTTACGCGACAGGGGGACCCACCGGGGAGCTGTTTTTT
CDR3aa: CASSYATGGPTGELFF

j_gene: TRBJ1-6
d_gene: NA
v_gene: TRBV30
abundance: few
CDR3nt: TGTGCCTGGAGGCGTCTGGGAAGAAAGCGGTCCCCCCTCCACTTT
CDR3aa: CAWRRLGRKRSPLHF

j_gene: TRBJ1-2
d_gene: TRBD1
v_gene: TRBV11-2
abundance: NA
CDR3nt: TGTGCCAGCAGCTCAGAGTCCGGGACAGGGGGCGACTATGGCTACACCTTC
CDR3aa: CASSSESGTGGDYGYTF

j_gene: TRBJ2-7
d_gene: TRBD1
v_gene: TRBV6-1
abundance: NA
CDR3nt: TGTGCCAGCAGTGAAGAGGGGACAGTCGAGAATTCCTACGAGCAGTACTTC
CDR3aa: CASSEEGTVENSYEQYF

j_gene: TRBJ2-7
d_gene: TRBD1
v_gene: TRBV5-6
abundance: NA
CDR3nt: TGTGCCAGCGGCACGCGGGACAGGACCTACGAGCAGTACTTC
CDR3aa: CASGTRDRTYEQYF

j_gene: TRBJ2-3
d_gene: TRBD2
v_gene: TRBV2
abundance: NA
CDR3nt: TGTGCCAGCAGTGAACTAGCGGGGGGGACCATTGTCACAGATACGCAGTATTTT
CDR3aa: CASSELAGGTIVTDTQYF

j_gene: TRBJ2-2
d_gene: NA
v_gene: TRBV10-1
abundance: NA
CDR3nt: TGCGCCAGCAGTGAGGTCGGAAGGTCAGGGTCACCCAGGAGGGACACCGGGGAGCTGTTTTTT
CDR3aa: CASSEVGRSGSPRRDTGELFF

j_gene: TRBJ1-1
d_gene: TRBD1
v_gene: TRBV19
abundance: NA
CDR3nt: TGTGCCAGTAGTGGGACAGCGAACACTGAAGCTTTCTTT
CDR3aa: CASSGTANTEAFF

j_gene: TRBJ1-6
d_gene: NA
v_gene: TRBV9
abundance: NA
CDR3nt: TGTGCCAGCAGCGTAGTCCCACAGAGTAATTCACCCCTCCACTTT
CDR3aa: CASSVVPQSNSPLHF

j_gene: TRBJ2-3
d_gene: TRBD2
v_gene: TRBV2
abundance: NA
CDR3nt: TGTGCCAGCGATACACTTACCGGGACTAGGAACAAATTCACAGATACGCAGTATTTT
CDR3aa: CASDTLTGTRNKFTDTQYF

j_gene: TRBJ1-4
d_gene: NA
v_gene: TRBV6-1
abundance: NA
CDR3nt: TGTGCCAGCAGGGATGAAGACAGAGGTGAAAAACTGTTTTTT
CDR3aa: CASRDEDRGEKLFF

j_gene: TRBJ2-5
d_gene: NA
v_gene: TRBV6-5
abundance: few
CDR3nt: TGTGCCAGCAGTTACTCAGGGGATGGGGAGACCCAGTACTTC
CDR3aa: CASSYSGDGETQYF

j_gene: TRBJ1-6
d_gene: NA
v_gene: TRBV4-1
abundance: few
CDR3nt: TGCGCCAGCAGCCAAGAGACCCGGAGCTCCTATAATTCACCCCTCCACTTT
CDR3aa: CASSQETRSSYNSPLHF

j_gene: TRBJ2-7
d_gene: NA
v_gene: TRBV6-5
abundance: NA
CDR3nt: TGTGCCAGCAGTTATAATCTCTCACCCCCGATAGTTTCCTTC
CDR3aa: CASSYNLSPPIVSF

j_gene: TRBJ2-6
d_gene: TRBD2
v_gene: TRBV15
abundance: NA
CDR3nt: TGTGCCACCAGCAGAGATTTCAGGGAGGGATGCTCTGGGGCCAACGTCCTGACTTTC
CDR3aa: CATSRDFREGCSGANVLTF

j_gene: TRBJ1-1
d_gene: NA
v_gene: TRBV18
abundance: NA
CDR3nt: TGTGCCAGCTCACCACCTGCCGGGTTAACTGTTAGAATTTCTGAAGCTTTCTTT
CDR3aa: CASSPPAGLTVRISEAFF

j_gene: TRBJ1-2
d_gene: NA
v_gene: TRBV5-4
abundance: NA
CDR3nt: TGTGCCAGCAGCTTGGTCCAGGGGACCCCCTATGGCTACACCTTC
CDR3aa: CASSLVQGTPYGYTF

j_gene: TRBJ2-3
d_gene: NA
v_gene: TRBV27
abundance: NA
CDR3nt: TGTGCCAGCAGTTTAGATCAGCGTCGCTCAGATACGCAGTATTTT
CDR3aa: CASSLDQRRSDTQYF

j_gene: TRBJ1-1
d_gene: NA
v_gene: TRBV6-4
abundance: NA
CDR3nt: TGTGCCAGCAGTGAAACAGGGTTGACTGAAGCTTTCTTT
CDR3aa: CASSETGLTEAFF

j_gene: TRBJ2-1
d_gene: NA
v_gene: TRBV2
abundance: NA
CDR3nt: TGTGCCAGCAGTGAACCTCAGGACAGCTACAATGAGCAGTTCTTC
CDR3aa: CASSEPQDSYNEQFF

j_gene: TRBJ2-7
d_gene: TRBD2
v_gene: TRBV28
abundance: NA
CDR3nt: TGTGCCAGCAGTTTATCAGCAGGGAGGGGTATACTCGAGCAGTACTTC
CDR3aa: CASSLSAGRGILEQYF

j_gene: TRBJ1-5
d_gene: NA
v_gene: TRBV27
abundance: NA
CDR3nt: TGTGCCAGCAGATCACTCACCACGGACAGCGACGAACAGCCCCAGCATTTT
CDR3aa: CASRSLTTDSDEQPQHF

j_gene: TRBJ1-2
d_gene: TRBD1
v_gene: TRBV2
abundance: NA
CDR3nt: TGTGCCATCCGGGACAGGGGACGCTTTCTATGTGGCTACACCTTC
CDR3aa: CAIRDRGRFLCGYTF